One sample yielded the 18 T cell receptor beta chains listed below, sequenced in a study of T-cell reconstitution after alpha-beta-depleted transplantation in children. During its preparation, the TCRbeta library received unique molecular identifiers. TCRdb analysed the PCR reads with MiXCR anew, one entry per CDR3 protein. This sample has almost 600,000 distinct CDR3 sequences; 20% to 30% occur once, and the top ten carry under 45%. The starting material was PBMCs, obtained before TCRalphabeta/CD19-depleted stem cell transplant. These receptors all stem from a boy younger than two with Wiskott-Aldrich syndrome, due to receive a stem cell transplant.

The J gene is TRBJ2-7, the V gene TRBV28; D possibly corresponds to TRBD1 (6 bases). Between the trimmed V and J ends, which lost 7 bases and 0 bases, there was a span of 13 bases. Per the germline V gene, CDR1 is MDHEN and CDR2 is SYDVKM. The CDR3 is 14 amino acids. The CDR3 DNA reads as TGTGCCAGCACCGTCCAGGACAGCTCCTACGAGCAGTACTTC. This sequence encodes CASTVQDSSYEQYF.

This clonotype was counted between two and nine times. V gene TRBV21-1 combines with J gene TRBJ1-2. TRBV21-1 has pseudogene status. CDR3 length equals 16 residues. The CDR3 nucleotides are TGTGCCAGCAACCTAGGAGGGGCCTGTACCCTCTATGGCTACACCTTC. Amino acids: CASNLGGACTLYGYTF.

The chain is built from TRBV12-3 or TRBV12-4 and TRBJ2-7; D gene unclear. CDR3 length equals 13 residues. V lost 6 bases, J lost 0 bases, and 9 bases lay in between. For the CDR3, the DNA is TGTGCCAGCAGCCGAACATACTCCTACGAGCAGTACTTC. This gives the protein CASSRTYSYEQYF.

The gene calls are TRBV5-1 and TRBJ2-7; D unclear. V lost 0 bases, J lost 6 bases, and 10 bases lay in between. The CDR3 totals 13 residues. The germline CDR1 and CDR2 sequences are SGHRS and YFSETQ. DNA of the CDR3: TGCGCCAGCAGCTTGGGCGGTTTGGCCGAGCAGTACTTC. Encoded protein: CASSLGGLAEQYF.

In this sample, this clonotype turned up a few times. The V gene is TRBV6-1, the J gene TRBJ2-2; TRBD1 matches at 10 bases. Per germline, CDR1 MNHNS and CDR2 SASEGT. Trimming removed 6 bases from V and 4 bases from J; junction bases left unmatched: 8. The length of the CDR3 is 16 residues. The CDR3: CASRRMGQGITGELFF. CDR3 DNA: TGTGCCAGCAGACGCATGGGACAGGGGATCACCGGGGAGCTGTTTTTT.

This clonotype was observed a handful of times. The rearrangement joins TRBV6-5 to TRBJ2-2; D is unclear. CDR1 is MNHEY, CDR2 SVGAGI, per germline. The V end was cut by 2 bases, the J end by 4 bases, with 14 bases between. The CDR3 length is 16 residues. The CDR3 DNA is TGTGCCAGCAGTTACCCGGCCCTTATGAGCACCGGGGAGCTGTTTTTT. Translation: CASSYPALMSTGELFF.

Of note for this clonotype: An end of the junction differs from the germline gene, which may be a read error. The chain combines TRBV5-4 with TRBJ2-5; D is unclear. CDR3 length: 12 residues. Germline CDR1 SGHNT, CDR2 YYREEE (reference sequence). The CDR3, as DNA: TGTGCCAGCAGCTTGGTGGAAGAGACCCAGCACTTC. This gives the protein CASSLVEETQHF.

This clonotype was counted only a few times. This CDR3 reads CASSHEQGLNQPQHF. CDR3 bases: TGTGCCAGCTCACACGAACAGGGCCTCAATCAGCCCCAGCATTTT. This chain uses TRBV18 with TRBJ1-5; D may be TRBD1 (6 bases). Germline CDR1 and CDR2: KGHSH and LQKENI. The CDR3 extends over 15 amino acids. V gave up 4 bases and J gave up 3 bases, with 13 bases separating them.

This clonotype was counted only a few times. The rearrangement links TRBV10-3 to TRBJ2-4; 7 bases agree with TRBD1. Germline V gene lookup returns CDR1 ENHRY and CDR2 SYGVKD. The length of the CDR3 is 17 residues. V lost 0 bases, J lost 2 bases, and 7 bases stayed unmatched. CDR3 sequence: CAISESTLQGTKNIQYF. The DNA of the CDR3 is TGTGCCATCAGTGAGTCAACTTTACAGGGGACCAAAAACATTCAGTACTTC.

This CDR3 reads CASSAIGVLADRYEQYF. The DNA for the CDR3 is TGTGCCAGCAGCGCGATAGGGGTTCTCGCGGATCGCTACGAGCAGTACTTC. The genes are TRBV7-6 and TRBJ2-7; a possible D gene is TRBD1 (5 bases). The ends were cut back, 5 bases at V and 3 bases at J, with 23 bases in the middle. Per the germline V gene, CDR1 is SGHVS and CDR2 is FNYEAQ. The CDR3 runs 17 residues.

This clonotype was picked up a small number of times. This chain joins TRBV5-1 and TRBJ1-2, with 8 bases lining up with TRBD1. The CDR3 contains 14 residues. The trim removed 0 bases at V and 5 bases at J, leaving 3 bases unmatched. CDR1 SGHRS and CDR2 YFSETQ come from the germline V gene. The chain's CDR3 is CASSLGRGRYGYTF. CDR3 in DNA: TGCGCCAGCAGCTTGGGCAGGGGGCGGTATGGCTACACCTTC.

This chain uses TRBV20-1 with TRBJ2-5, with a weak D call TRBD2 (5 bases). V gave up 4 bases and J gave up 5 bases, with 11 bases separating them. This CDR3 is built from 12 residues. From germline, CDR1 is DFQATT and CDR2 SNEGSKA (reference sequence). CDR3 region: CSATRGWETQYF. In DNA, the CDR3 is TGCAGTGCTACCCGAGGGTGGGAGACCCAGTACTTC.

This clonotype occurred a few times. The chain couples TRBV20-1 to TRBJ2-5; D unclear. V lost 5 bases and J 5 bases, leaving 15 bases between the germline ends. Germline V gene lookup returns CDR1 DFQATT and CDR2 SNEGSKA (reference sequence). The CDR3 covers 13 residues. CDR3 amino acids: CSAWKGRSETQYF. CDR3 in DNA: TGCAGTGCTTGGAAGGGCCGGAGTGAGACCCAGTACTTC.

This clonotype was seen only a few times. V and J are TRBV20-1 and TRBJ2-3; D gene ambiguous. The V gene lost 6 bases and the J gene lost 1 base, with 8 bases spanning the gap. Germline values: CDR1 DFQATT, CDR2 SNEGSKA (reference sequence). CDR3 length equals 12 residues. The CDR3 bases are TGCAGTGCAGCCGAGGGCACAGATACGCAGTATTTT. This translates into CSAAEGTDTQYF.

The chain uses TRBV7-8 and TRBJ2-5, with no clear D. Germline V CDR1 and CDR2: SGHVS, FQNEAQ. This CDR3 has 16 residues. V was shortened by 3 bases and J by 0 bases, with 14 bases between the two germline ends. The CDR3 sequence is CASSFGGGVYQETQYF. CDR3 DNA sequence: TGTGCCAGCAGCTTTGGTGGCGGAGTGTACCAAGAGACCCAGTACTTC.

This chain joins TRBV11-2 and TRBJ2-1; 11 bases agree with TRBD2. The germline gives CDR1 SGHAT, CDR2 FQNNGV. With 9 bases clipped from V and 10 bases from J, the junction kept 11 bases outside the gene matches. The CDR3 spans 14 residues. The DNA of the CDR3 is TGTGCCAGTTCGGCCAGACTAGCGGGATACGAGCAGTTCTTC. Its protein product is CASSARLAGYEQFF.

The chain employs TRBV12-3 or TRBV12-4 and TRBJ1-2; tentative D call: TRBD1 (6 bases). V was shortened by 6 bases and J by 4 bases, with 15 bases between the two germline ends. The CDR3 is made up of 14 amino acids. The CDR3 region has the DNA TGTGCCAGCAGCCTATTCGACAGGAGCTATGGCTACACCTTC. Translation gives CASSLFDRSYGYTF.

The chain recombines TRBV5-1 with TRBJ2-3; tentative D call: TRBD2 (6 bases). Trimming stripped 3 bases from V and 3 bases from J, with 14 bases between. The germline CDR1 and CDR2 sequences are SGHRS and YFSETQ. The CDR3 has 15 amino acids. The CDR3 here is CASSSTTRRTDTQYF. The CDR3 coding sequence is TGCGCCAGCAGCTCGACGACTAGGCGAACAGATACGCAGTATTTT.